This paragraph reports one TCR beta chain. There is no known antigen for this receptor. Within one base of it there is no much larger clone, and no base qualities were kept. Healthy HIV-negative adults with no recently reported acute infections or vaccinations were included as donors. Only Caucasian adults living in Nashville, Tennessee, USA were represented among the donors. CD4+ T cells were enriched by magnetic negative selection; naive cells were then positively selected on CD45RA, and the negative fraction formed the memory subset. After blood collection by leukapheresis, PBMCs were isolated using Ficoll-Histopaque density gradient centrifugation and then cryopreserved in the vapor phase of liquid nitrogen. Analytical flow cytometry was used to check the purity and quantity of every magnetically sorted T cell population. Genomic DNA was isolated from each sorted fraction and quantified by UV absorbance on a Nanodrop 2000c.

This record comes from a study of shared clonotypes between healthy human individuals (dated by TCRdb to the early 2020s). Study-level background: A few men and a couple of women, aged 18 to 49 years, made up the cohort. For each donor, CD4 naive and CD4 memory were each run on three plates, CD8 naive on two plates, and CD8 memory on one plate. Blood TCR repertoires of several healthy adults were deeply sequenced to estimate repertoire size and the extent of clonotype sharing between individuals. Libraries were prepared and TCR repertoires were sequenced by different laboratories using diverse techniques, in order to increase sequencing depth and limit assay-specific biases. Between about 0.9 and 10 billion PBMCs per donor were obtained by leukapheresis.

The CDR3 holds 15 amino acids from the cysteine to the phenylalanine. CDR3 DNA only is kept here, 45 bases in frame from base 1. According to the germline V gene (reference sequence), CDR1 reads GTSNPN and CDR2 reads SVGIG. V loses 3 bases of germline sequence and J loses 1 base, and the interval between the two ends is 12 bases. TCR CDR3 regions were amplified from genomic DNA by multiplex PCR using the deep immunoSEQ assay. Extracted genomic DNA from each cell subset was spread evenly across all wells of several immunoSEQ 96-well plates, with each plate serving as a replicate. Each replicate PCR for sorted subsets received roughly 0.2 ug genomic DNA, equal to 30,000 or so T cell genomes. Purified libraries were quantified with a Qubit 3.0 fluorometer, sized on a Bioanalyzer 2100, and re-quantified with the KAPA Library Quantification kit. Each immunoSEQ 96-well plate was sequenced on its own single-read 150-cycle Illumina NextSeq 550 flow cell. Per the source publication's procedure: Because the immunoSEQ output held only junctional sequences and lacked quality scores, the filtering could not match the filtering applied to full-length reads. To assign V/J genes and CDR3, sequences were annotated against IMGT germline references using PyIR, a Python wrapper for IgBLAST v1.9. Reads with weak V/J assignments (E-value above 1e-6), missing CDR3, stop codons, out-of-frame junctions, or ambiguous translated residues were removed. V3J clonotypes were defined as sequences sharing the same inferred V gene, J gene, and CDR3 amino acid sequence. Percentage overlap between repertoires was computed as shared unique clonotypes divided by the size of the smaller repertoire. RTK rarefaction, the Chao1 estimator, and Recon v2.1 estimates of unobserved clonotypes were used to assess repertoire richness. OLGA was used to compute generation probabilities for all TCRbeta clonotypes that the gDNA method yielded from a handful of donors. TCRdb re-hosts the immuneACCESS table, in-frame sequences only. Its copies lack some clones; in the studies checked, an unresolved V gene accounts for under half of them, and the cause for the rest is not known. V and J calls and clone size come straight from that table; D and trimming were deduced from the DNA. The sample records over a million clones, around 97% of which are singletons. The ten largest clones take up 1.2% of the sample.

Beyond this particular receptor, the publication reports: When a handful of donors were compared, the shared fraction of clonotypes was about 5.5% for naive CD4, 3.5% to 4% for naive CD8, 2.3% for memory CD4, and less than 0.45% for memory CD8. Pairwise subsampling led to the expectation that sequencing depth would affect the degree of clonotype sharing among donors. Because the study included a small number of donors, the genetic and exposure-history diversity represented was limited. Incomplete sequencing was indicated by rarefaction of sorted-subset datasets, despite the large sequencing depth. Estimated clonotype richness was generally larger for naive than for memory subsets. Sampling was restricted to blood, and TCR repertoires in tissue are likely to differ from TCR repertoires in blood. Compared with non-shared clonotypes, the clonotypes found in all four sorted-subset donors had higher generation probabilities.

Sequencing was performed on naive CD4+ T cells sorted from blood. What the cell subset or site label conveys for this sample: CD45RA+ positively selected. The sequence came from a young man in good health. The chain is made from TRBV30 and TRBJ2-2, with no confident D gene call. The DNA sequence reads TGTGCCTGGAGCGTACTCTTGGGGAACACCGGGGAGCTGTTTTTT. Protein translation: CAWSVLLGNTGELFF.